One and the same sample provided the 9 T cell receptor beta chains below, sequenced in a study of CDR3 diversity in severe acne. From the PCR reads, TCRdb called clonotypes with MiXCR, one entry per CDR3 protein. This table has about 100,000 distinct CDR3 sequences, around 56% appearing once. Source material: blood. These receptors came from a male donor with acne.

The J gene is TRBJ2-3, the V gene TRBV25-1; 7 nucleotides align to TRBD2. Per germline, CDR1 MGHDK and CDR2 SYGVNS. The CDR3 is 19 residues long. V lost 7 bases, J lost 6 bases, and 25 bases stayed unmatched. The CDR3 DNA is TGTGCCAGCAAAGTCCGGGAGGCACCGGGGGAAGGCTTCGCGGATACGCAGTATTTT. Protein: CASKVREAPGEGFADTQYF. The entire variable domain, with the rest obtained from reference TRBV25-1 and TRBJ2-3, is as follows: EADIYQTPRYLVIGTGKKITLECSQTMGHDKMYWYQQDPGMELHLIHYSYGVNSTEKGDLSSESTVSRIRTEHFPLTLESARPSHTSQYLCASKVREAPGEGFADTQYFGPGTRLTVL.

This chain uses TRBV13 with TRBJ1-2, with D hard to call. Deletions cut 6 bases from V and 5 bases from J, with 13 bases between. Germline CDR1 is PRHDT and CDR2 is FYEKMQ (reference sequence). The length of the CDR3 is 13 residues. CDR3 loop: CASSLSGSYGYTF. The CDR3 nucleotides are TGTGCCAGCAGTTTATCGGGCAGTTATGGCTACACCTTC. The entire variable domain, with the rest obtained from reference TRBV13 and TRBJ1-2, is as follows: AAGVIQSPRHLIKEKRETATLKCYPIPRHDTVYWYQQGPGQDPQFLISFYEKMQSDKGSIPDRFSAQQFSDYHSELNMSSLELGDSALYFCASSLSGSYGYTFGSGTRLTVV.

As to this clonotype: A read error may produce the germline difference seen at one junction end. The CDR3 region has the DNA TGTGCCACCAGCAGAGATGGATCAGGCTCCTACGGACAGGGGGACTTC. Translating gives CATSRDGSGSYGQGDF. The V call is TRBV15, the J call TRBJ2-7, with 10 nucleotides matching TRBD1. Germline V lookup: CDR1 LNHNV, CDR2 YYDKDF (reference sequence). The CDR3 extends over 16 amino acids.

The CDR3 region is CASSPRTALSTDTQYF. The CDR3 DNA reads as TGTGCCAGCAGCCCCAGGACTGCTCTGAGCACAGATACGCAGTATTTT. The chain links TRBV7-2 to TRBJ2-3, with D maybe TRBD2 (5 bases). V lost 5 bases to trimming and J lost 0 bases, with 15 bases between them. The CDR3 is made up of 16 amino acids. Germline V gene lookup returns CDR1 SGHTA and CDR2 FQGNSA.

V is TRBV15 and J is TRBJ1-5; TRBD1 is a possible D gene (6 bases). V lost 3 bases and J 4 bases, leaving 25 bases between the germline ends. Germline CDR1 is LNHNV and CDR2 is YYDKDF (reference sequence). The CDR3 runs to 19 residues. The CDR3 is CATSSDGAQGWRGNQPQHF. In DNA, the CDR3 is TGTGCCACCAGCAGCGACGGCGCCCAGGGGTGGCGGGGGAATCAGCCCCAGCATTTT.

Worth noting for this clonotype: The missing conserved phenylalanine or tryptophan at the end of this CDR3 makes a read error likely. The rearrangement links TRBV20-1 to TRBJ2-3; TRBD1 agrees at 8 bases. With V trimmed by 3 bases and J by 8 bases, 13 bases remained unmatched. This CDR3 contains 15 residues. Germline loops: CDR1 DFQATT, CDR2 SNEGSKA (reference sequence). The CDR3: CSASRAGTGTGTQYL. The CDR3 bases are TGCAGTGCTAGTCGGGCCGGGACAGGCACGGGTACGCAGTATCTT.

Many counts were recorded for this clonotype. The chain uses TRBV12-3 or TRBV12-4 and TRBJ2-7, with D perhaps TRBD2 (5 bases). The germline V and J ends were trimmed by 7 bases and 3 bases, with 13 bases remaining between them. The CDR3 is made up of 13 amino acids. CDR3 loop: CASTRGLGYEQYF. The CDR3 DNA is TGTGCCAGCACCCGAGGACTGGGCTACGAGCAGTACTTC.

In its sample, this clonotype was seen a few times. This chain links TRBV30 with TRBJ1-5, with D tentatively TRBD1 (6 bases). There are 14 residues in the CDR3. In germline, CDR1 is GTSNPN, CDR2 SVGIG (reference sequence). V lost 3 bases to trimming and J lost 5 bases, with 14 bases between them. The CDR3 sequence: CAWRPEQGDQPQHF. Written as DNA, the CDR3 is TGTGCCTGGAGACCGGAACAGGGAGATCAGCCCCAGCATTTT.

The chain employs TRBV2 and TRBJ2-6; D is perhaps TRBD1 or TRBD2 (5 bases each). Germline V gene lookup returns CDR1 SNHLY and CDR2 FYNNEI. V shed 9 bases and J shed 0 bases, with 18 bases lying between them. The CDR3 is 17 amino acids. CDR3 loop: CARQSGTESSGANVLTF. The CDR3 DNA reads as TGTGCCAGACAGTCCGGGACGGAAAGCTCTGGGGCCAACGTCCTGACTTTC.